This T cell receptor beta chain was identified during a study of blood T cells in healthy people across ages. CDR3 size: 12 residues. V lost 5 bases and J lost 15; bases outside the gene matches: 10. CDR1 is SGHTA and CDR2 is FQGTGA in the germline V gene. Ten or more counts support this clonotype. A second PCR of 7 to 11 cycles used a sample-barcoded 5' primer and a J-beta primer mix. TCRdb re-called the 5' RACE reads through MiXCR, storing one row per CDR3 protein. Among around 1.7 million distinct CDR3 sequences listed, 28% were seen once. The rearrangement joins TRBV7-3 to TRBJ2-1; 7 nucleotides align to TRBD2. The sequence came from a woman in her 30s in good health. The sample taken for sequencing was blood. The CDR3 protein is CASSPSGKGWFF. The DNA of the CDR3 is TGTGCCAGCAGCCCTAGCGGAAAAGGTTGGTTCTTC.